The rows below give T cell receptor beta chains drawn from one sample of a study of T cell responses to AZD1222 COVID-19 vaccine. Using immunoSEQ multiplex PCR, the repertoire was profiled, and TCRdb retains in-frame clones only, with some absent. Altogether roughly 140,000 clones are present, 88% being singletons, with the ten largest covering around 3.1%. Material: peripheral blood, obtained 28 days after the second AZD1222 dose. These receptors came from an adult who received the AZD1222 COVID-19 vaccine. CDR3s include the opening cysteine and the closing phenylalanine or tryptophan. D genes are given only for firm matches. Part of the rows lack a size; the others show once, few, many or a class for expanded clones.

clone_size: -; v_call: TRBV19; j_call: TRBJ1-2; d_call: -; cdr3_nt: TGTGCCAGTAGTATATCGGGGGTTCATAACTATGGCTACACCTTC; cdr3_aa: CASSISGVHNYGYTF
clone_size: -; v_call: TRBV7-9; j_call: TRBJ2-1; d_call: TRBD1; cdr3_nt: TGTGCCAGCAGCGAACGACAGGGCACCTACAATGAGCAGTTCTTC; cdr3_aa: CASSERQGTYNEQFF
clone_size: -; v_call: TRBV24-1; j_call: TRBJ1-1; d_call: -; cdr3_nt: TGTGCCACCAGATCCTTACAGGGTAACACTGAAGCTTTCTTT; cdr3_aa: CATRSLQGNTEAFF
clone_size: -; v_call: TRBV2; j_call: TRBJ1-5; d_call: TRBD1; cdr3_nt: TGTGCCAGCAGTTATGACAGGGGCGGCAATCAGCCCCAGCATTTT; cdr3_aa: CASSYDRGGNQPQHF
clone_size: -; v_call: TRBV2; j_call: TRBJ2-5; d_call: -; cdr3_nt: TGTGCCAGCACATGGCGGGAACAAGAGACCCAGTACTTC; cdr3_aa: CASTWREQETQYF
clone_size: -; v_call: TRBV19; j_call: TRBJ2-5; d_call: -; cdr3_nt: TGTGCCAGTAGTATTGCTAGCCAAGAGACCCAGTACTTC; cdr3_aa: CASSIASQETQYF
clone_size: -; v_call: TRBV6-5; j_call: TRBJ1-6; d_call: -; cdr3_nt: TGTGCCAGCAGTTCTGGGGGGAATTCACCCCTCCACTTT; cdr3_aa: CASSSGGNSPLHF
clone_size: -; v_call: TRBV10-3; j_call: TRBJ2-7; d_call: -; cdr3_nt: TGTGCCATCAGTGAGTCTTTCCAGGAGTACGAGCAGTACTTC; cdr3_aa: CAISESFQEYEQYF
clone_size: -; v_call: TRBV18; j_call: TRBJ1-2; d_call: -; cdr3_nt: TGTGCCAGCTCAACAACAGGGTACGATGGCTACACCTTC; cdr3_aa: CASSTTGYDGYTF
clone_size: few; v_call: TRBV11-1; j_call: TRBJ2-7; d_call: -; cdr3_nt: TGTGCCAGCAGCTTAGCCGAGGATCTGGGGATCTACGAGCAGTACTTC; cdr3_aa: CASSLAEDLGIYEQYF
clone_size: once; v_call: TRBV5-1; j_call: TRBJ2-7; d_call: TRBD1; cdr3_nt: TGCGCCAGCAGCTTGCCCCTCGGGACAGCCTACGAGCAGTACTTC; cdr3_aa: CASSLPLGTAYEQYF
clone_size: -; v_call: TRBV20-1; j_call: TRBJ1-1; d_call: -; cdr3_nt: TGCAGTCCAAGGAGCGGCACTGAAGCTTTCTTT; cdr3_aa: CSPRSGTEAFF